Listed below are T cell receptor beta chains from one sample, sequenced in a study of T cell clones after liver transplantation. These receptors' targets are unknown. This table comes from immunoSEQ multiplex PCR, and its TCRdb copy is limited to in-frame clones, with some not included. The table shows over 5,000 clones, with about 31% occurring only once. What was sequenced was CD4+ T cells from cultured PBMCs. All receptors come from a human patient who received a liver transplant. Some T cells may arise from the graft donor. The CDR3 runs from the conserved cysteine through the conserved F or W. The D gene is left open where the match is weak. Clone size appears in some rows only: once, few, many, or a class for an expanded clone.

>.|.|TRBJ2-6|TRBV10-3
CATTGDSGANVLTF
TGTGCCACCACAGGCGACTCTGGGGCCAACGTCCTGACTTTC
>TRBD2|.|TRBJ2-3|TRBV4-2
CASSQELPSGGRADTQYF
TGTGCCAGCAGCCAAGAACTGCCTAGCGGGGGGAGGGCAGATACGCAGTATTTT
>.|few|TRBJ1-1|TRBV14
CASSQERVSEAFF
TGTGCCAGCAGCCAAGAACGTGTTTCTGAAGCTTTCTTT
>TRBD1|.|TRBJ2-7|TRBV6-6
CASSRDSTYEQYF
TGTGCCAGCAGTCGGGACAGTACCTACGAGCAGTACTTC
>TRBD1|.|TRBJ1-5|TRBV28
CASIKGQGSQPQHF
TGTGCCAGCATTAAAGGACAGGGGTCTCAGCCCCAGCATTTT
>.|.|TRBJ2-2|TRBV2
CASRAENTGELFF
TGTGCCAGCAGAGCGGAAAACACCGGGGAGCTGTTTTTT
>TRBD1|.|TRBJ1-3|TRBV15
CATSRAPTGSSGNTIYF
TGTGCCACCAGCAGAGCCCCGACAGGGAGCTCTGGAAACACCATATATTTT
>.|.|TRBJ1-6|TRBV6-5
CASSYVKGDSPLHF
TGTGCCAGCAGTTACGTGAAGGGGGATTCACCCCTCCACTTT
>.|.|TRBJ2-2|TRBV23-1
CASSPAPGVWANTGELFF
TGCGCCAGCAGCCCCGCTCCCGGGGTTTGGGCGAACACCGGGGAGCTGTTTTTT
>.|.|TRBJ1-1|TRBV19
CASSRWDTEAFF
TGTGCCAGTAGTAGATGGGACACTGAAGCTTTCTTT
>.|.|TRBJ2-7|TRBV6-1
CASSEAQGPSYEQYF
TGTGCCAGCAGTGAAGCGCAGGGGCCCTCCTACGAGCAGTACTTC
>.|medium-sized|TRBJ2-1|TRBV5-6
CASSLTQGTSYNEQFF
TGTGCCAGCAGCTTGACTCAGGGCACGTCCTACAATGAGCAGTTCTTC
>.|few|TRBJ1-2|TRBV7-2
CASSSQGANYGYTF
TGTGCCAGCAGCTCGCAAGGGGCTAACTATGGCTACACCTTC
>.|medium-sized|TRBJ2-5|TRBV5-1
CASSIRTAEETQYF
TGCGCCAGCAGCATTCGGACGGCCGAAGAGACCCAGTACTTC
>TRBD2|.|TRBJ2-3|TRBV28
CASRESGGADTQYF
TGTGCCAGCAGGGAGAGCGGGGGGGCAGATACGCAGTATTTT
>.|.|TRBJ2-2|TRBV6-9
CASRRNTGELFF
TGTGCCAGCAGAAGGAACACCGGGGAGCTGTTTTTT
>.|few|TRBJ1-5|TRBV10-2
CASSESQRSQPQHF
TGCGCCAGCAGTGAGTCACAGCGGTCTCAGCCCCAGCATTTT
>TRBD1|.|TRBJ1-2|TRBV7-2
CASSSTDRSFYGYTF
TGTGCCAGCAGCTCTACGGACAGGAGCTTCTATGGCTACACCTTC
>.|medium-sized|TRBJ1-2|TRBV18
CASSTDRNYGYTF
TGTGCCAGCTCAACGGACAGAAACTATGGCTACACCTTC
>TRBD1|.|TRBJ2-2|TRBV19
CASSKARQGAVGELFF
TGTGCCAGTAGTAAGGCGAGACAGGGGGCGGTCGGGGAGCTGTTTTTT
>.|medium-sized|TRBJ1-2|TRBV7-2
CASSPPGGGYGYTF
TGTGCCAGCAGCCCCCCCGGAGGGGGCTATGGCTACACCTTC
>TRBD1|few|TRBJ2-1|TRBV11-3
CASSLVLDRGYNEQFF
TGTGCCAGCAGCTTAGTACTTGACAGGGGGTACAATGAGCAGTTCTTC
>.|few|TRBJ1-1|TRBV4-2
CASSQESGRMNTEAFF
TGTGCCAGCAGCCAAGAGTCGGGACGGATGAACACTGAAGCTTTCTTT
>.|few|TRBJ2-5|TRBV6-5
CASSGALVSQETQYF
TGTGCCAGCAGTGGGGCCCTAGTCAGCCAAGAGACCCAGTACTTC
>.|medium-sized|TRBJ2-1|TRBV2
CASSEARQNYNEQFF
TGTGCCAGCAGTGAAGCACGGCAGAACTACAATGAGCAGTTCTTC
>.|few|TRBJ2-5|TRBV7-2
CASSLQGRGETQYF
TGTGCCAGCAGCTTACAGGGAAGGGGAGAGACCCAGTACTTC
>.|.|TRBJ2-1|TRBV18
CASSPNEGGEQFF
TGTGCCAGCTCACCTAATGAGGGGGGTGAGCAGTTCTTC
>.|.|TRBJ1-1|TRBV6-5
CASSARGDAEAFF
TGTGCCAGCAGTGCTAGGGGGGACGCTGAAGCTTTCTTT
>.|few|TRBJ1-6|TRBV28
CAIQGRGMSSPLHF
TGTGCCATCCAGGGGCGGGGGATGAGTTCACCCCTCCACTTT
>TRBD2|.|TRBJ2-2|TRBV12-5
CASGLPILAGDTGELFF
TGTGCTAGTGGTTTGCCGATCTTAGCGGGAGACACCGGGGAGCTGTTTTTT
>.|few|TRBJ2-5|TRBV5-3
CARSLDRVAGETQYF
TGTGCCAGAAGCTTGGACAGGGTAGCGGGAGAGACCCAGTACTTC
>.|few|TRBJ2-7|TRBV11-3
CASSLGLVEQYF
TGTGCCAGCAGCTTGGGGCTGGTCGAGCAGTACTTC
>.|few|TRBJ1-2|TRBV5-1
CASSDSPGGPYTF
TGCGCCAGCAGCGACTCCCCGGGAGGCCCCTACACCTTC
>.|few|TRBJ2-1|TRBV5-6
CASSLEGGGVYNEQFF
TGTGCCAGCAGCTTGGAGGGCGGCGGGGTCTACAATGAGCAGTTCTTC
>.|.|TRBJ2-6|TRBV28
CASSLQGNPSGANVLTF
TGTGCCAGCAGTTTACAGGGAAACCCCTCTGGGGCCAACGTCCTGACTTTC
>.|medium-sized|TRBJ1-2|TRBV29-1
CSARQADYGYTF
TGCAGCGCCCGTCAGGCCGACTATGGCTACACCTTC